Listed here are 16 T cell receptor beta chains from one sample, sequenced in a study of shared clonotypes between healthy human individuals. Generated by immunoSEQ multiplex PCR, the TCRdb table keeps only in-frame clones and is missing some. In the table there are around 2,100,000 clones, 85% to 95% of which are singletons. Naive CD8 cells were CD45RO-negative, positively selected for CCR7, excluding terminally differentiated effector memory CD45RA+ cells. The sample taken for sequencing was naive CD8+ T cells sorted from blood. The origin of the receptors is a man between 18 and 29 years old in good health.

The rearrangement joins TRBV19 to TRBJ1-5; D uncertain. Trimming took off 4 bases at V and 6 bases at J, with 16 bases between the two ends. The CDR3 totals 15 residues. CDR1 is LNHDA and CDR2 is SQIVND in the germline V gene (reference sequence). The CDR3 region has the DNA TGTGCCAGTAGTACCCCGCCAACGGAGGTTCAGCCCCAGCATTTT. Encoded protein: CASSTPPTEVQPQHF. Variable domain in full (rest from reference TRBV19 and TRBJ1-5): DGGITQSPKYLFRKEGQNVTLSCEQNLNHDAMYWYRQDPGQGLRLIYYSQIVNDFQKGDIAEGYSVSREKKESFPLTVTSAQKNPTAFYLCASSTPPTEVQPQHFGDGTRLSIL.

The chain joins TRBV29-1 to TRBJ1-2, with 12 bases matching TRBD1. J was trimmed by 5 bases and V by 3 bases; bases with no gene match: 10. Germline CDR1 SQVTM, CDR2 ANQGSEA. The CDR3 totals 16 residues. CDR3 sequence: CSVDEGQGAHKYGYTF. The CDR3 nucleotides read TGCAGCGTTGATGAGGGACAGGGGGCGCACAAGTATGGCTACACCTTC.

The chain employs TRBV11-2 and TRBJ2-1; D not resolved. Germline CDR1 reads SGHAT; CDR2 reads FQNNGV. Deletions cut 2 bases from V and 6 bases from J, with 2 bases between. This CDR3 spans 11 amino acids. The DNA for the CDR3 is TGTGCCAGCAGCTTACCCAATGAGCAGTTCTTC. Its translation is CASSLPNEQFF.

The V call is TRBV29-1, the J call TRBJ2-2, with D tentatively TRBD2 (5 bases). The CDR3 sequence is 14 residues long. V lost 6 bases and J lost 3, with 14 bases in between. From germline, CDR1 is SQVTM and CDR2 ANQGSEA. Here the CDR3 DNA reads TGCAGCGTCCGAGTTAAAGCGGACACCGGGGAGCTGTTTTTT. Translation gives CSVRVKADTGELFF.

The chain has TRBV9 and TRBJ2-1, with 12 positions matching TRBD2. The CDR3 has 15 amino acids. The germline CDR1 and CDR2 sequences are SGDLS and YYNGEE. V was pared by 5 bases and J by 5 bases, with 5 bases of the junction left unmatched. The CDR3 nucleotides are TGTGCCAGCAGTGCTAGCGGGAGGGCTGACAATGAGCAGTTCTTC. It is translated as CASSASGRADNEQFF.

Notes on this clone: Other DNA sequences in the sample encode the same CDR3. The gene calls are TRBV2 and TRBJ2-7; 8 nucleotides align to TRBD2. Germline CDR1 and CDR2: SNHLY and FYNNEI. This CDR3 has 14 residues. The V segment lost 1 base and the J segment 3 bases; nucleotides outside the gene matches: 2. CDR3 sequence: CASSEGGGNYEQYF. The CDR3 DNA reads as TGTGCCAGCAGTGAAGGCGGGGGGAACTACGAGCAGTACTTC.

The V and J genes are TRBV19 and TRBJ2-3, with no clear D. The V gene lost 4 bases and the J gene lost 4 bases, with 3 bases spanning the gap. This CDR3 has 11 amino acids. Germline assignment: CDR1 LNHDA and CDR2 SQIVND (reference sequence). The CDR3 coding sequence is TGTGCCAGTAGTACCTCAGATACGCAGTATTTT. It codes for CASSTSDTQYF.

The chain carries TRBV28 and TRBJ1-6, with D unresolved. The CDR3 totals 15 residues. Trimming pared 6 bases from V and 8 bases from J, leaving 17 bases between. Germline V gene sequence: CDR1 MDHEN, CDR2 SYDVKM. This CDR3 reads CASRPTFGVDSPLHF. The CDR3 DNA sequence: TGTGCCAGCAGACCTACCTTCGGGGTTGATTCACCCCTCCACTTT.

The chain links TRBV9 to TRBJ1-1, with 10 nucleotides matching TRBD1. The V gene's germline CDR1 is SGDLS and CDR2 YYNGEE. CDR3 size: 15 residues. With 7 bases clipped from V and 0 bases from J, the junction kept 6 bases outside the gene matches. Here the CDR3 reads CASDGTGDMNTEAFF. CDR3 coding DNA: TGTGCCAGCGACGGGACAGGGGACATGAACACTGAAGCTTTCTTT.

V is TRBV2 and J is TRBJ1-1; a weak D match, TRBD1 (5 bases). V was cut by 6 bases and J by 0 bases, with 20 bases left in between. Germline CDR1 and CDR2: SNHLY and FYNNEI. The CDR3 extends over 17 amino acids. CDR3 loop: CASRGPLIGTLNTEAFF. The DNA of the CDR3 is TGTGCCAGCAGGGGACCCTTGATTGGCACATTGAACACTGAAGCTTTCTTT.

The CDR3 protein is CAWSTWAGLGTDTQYF. CDR3 coding DNA: TGTGCCTGGAGTACCTGGGCTGGTTTGGGCACAGATACGCAGTATTTT. The chain couples TRBV30 to TRBJ2-3; D is unclear. Germline CDR1 and CDR2: GTSNPN and SVGIG (reference sequence). The CDR3 extends over 16 amino acids. V was trimmed by 2 bases and J by 1 base, leaving 16 bases between them.

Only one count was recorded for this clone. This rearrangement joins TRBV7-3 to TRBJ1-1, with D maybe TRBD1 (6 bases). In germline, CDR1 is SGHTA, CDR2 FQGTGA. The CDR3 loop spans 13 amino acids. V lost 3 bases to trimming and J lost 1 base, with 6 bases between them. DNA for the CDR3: TGTGCCAGCAGCTTGGACAGGAACACTGAAGCTTTCTTT. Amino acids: CASSLDRNTEAFF.

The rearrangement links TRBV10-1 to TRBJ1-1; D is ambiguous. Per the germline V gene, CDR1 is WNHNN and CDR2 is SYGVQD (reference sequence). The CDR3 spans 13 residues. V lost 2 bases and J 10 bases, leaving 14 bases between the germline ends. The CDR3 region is CASSERGMSGAFF. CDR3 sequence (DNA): TGCGCCAGCAGTGAGCGCGGGATGTCTGGAGCTTTCTTT.

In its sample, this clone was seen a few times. The CDR3 DNA reads TGTGCCTGCCCGGGACAGGGCCTCTCACCCCTCCACTTT. This sequence encodes CACPGQGLSPLHF. The chain carries TRBV30 and TRBJ1-6; 9 bases match TRBD1. This CDR3 contains 13 residues. Trimming removed 6 bases from V and 10 bases from J; junction bases left unmatched: 7. The germline CDR1 and CDR2 sequences are GTSNPN and SVGIG (reference sequence).

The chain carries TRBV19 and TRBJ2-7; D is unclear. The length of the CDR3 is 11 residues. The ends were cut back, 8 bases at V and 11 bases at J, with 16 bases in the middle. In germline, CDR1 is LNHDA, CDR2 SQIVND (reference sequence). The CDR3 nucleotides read TGTGCCAGTTCTCTTCGGGTTTGGAAGTACTTC. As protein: CASSLRVWKYF.

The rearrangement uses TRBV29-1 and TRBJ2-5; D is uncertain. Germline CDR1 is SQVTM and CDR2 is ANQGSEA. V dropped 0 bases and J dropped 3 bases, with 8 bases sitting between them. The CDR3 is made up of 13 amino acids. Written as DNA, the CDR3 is TGCAGCGTTGAAGATCGACCAAAAGAGACCCAGTACTTC. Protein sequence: CSVEDRPKETQYF.